This T cell receptor (beta chain) was captured by sequencing in a study of shared clonotypes between healthy human individuals (dated by TCRdb to 2019 to 2021). Context from the whole study: The cohort included a few men and a couple of women between 18 and 49 years of age. For each donor, CD4 naive and CD4 memory were each run on three plates, CD8 naive on two plates, and CD8 memory on one plate. To estimate repertoire size and how much clonotype sharing occurs between individuals, the study deeply sequenced the blood TCR repertoires of about five healthy adults. To increase sequencing depth and limit assay-specific biases, different laboratories used diverse techniques to prepare libraries and sequence TCR repertoires. Per donor, leukapheresis produced somewhere between about 0.94 and 10 billion PBMCs. Study-wide conclusions, independent of this receptor: Sampling was restricted to blood, and TCR repertoires in tissues likely differ from the TCR repertoires found in blood. Across several donors, about 5% of naive CD4, roughly 3.5% of naive CD8, about 2.3% of memory CD4, and about 0.44% of memory CD8 clonotypes were shared. Even with the large sequencing depth, rarefaction of the sorted-subset datasets indicated that sequencing was incomplete. The small number of donors limited the genetic and exposure-history diversity represented. Based on pairwise subsampling, the degree of clonotype sharing among donors was expected to be affected by sequencing depth. Clonotypes shared by all four sorted-subset donors showed higher generation probabilities than non-shared clonotypes. Naive subsets generally had larger estimated clonotype richness than memory subsets.

For the CD8 naive samples, CD45RO-negative cells were positively selected for CCR7, yielding a CD45RA+CCR7+ population from which TemRA cells were excluded. Donors were healthy HIV-negative adults with no recently reported acute infections or vaccinations. Every donor was a Caucasian adult living in Nashville, Tennessee, USA. After blood collection by leukapheresis, PBMCs were isolated using Ficoll-Histopaque density gradient centrifugation and then cryopreserved in the vapor phase of liquid nitrogen. Analytical flow cytometry was used to check the purity and quantity of every magnetically sorted T cell population. Each sorted fraction had its genomic DNA isolated and then quantified by UV absorbance on a Nanodrop 2000c. Of note for this clone: Its antigen is still unknown. Base quality data are lacking; no much larger clone is found one base away.

Using the deep immunoSEQ assay, TCR CDR3 regions were amplified from genomic DNA by multiplex PCR. Extracted genomic DNA from each cell subset was spread evenly across all wells of several immunoSEQ 96-well plates, with each plate serving as a replicate. For sorted subsets, approximately 210 ng of genomic DNA, equivalent to some 33,000 T cell genomes, went into each replicate PCR. Purified libraries were quantified with a Qubit 3.0 fluorometer, sized on a Bioanalyzer 2100, and re-quantified with the KAPA Library Quantification kit. Every immunoSEQ 96-well plate was sequenced on a dedicated single-read 150-cycle Illumina NextSeq 550 flow cell. For the original study's pipeline: Because the immunoSEQ output held only junctional sequences and lacked quality scores, the filtering could not match the filtering applied to full-length reads. Sequences were annotated with PyIR, a Python wrapper for IgBLAST v1.9, using IMGT germline references to assign V/J genes and CDR3. Reads with weak V/J assignments (E-value above 1e-6), missing CDR3, stop codons, out-of-frame junctions, or ambiguous translated residues were removed. A V3J clonotype was defined by an identical inferred V gene, J gene, and CDR3 amino acid sequence. The percentage overlap between two repertoires was calculated by dividing the number of shared unique clonotypes by the size of the smaller repertoire. RTK rarefaction, the Chao1 estimator, and Recon v2.1 estimates of unobserved clonotypes were used to assess repertoire richness. For all TCRbeta clonotypes obtained by the gDNA method from a handful of donors, generation probabilities were computed with OLGA. Entries here come from immuneACCESS through TCRdb and include only in-frame sequences with V and J called. Some clones fail to appear in such tables; in the studies checked, an unresolved V gene covers under half of the shortfall, and the cause of the remainder is unknown. V, J and clone size were drawn from that table, and D and trimming were deduced from the DNA. The sample table records about 550,000 clones; roughly 95% of these occur just once. The ten largest clones represent about 0.11% of the sample.

From the cysteine up to the phenylalanine, the CDR3 has a length of 16 residues. Only CDR3 DNA is held: 48 bases, read in frame from base 1. Trimming leaves V shorter by 6 bases and J shorter by 1 base, with the junction holding 7 bases beyond the gene matches. The CDR1 and CDR2 encoded by the germline V gene are MDHEN and SYDVKM. Here the chain combines TRBV28 and TRBJ2-4; 9 central nucleotides agree with TRBD1. The TCR sequence derives from a woman aged 25-40 years in good health. Sequenced material: naive CD8+ T cells sorted from blood. Read against the paper, the sample's cell subset or site label means: CD45RA+CCR7+. The DNA is TGTGCCAGCAGGACAGGGGGTCCTCTCGCCAAAAACATTCAGTACTTC. The resulting protein is CASRTGGPLAKNIQYF.